These 29 T cell receptor beta chains share one sample of origin, sequenced in a study of low-dose radiotherapy and immunotherapy resistance in tumors. With TRAV- and TRBV-specific primers, first-strand cDNA was made, covering the alpha and beta chains. Over about 19 PCR cycles, TCRs were amplified from a constant-region primer and V-primer adapter. TCRdb analysed the reads with MiXCR anew, one entry per CDR3 protein. The sample comprises 13,000 or so distinct CDR3 sequences, over 60% of which are singletons, and 3.4% rests with the top ten. The receptors stem from a human donor with advanced metastatic prostate, ovarian, gallbladder or colorectal cancer (not recorded which). This table probably holds off-target reads from a library built for another chain.

In its sample, this clonotype was seen a few times. The chain couples TRBV5-6 to TRBJ1-2; no firm D call. Germline V gene data show CDR1 as SGHDT and CDR2 as YYEEEE. V gave up 3 bases and J gave up 3 bases, with 6 bases separating them. CDR3 length: 12 residues. CDR3 sequence reads: CASSSDDYGYTF. The CDR3 bases are TGTGCCAGCAGCTCGGACGACTATGGCTACACCTTC.

V gene TRBV7-2 combines with J gene TRBJ2-7, with 8 bases lining up with TRBD2. The CDR3 contains 14 residues. Germline V lookup: CDR1 SGHTA, CDR2 FQGNSA. V was pared by 1 base and J by 2 bases, with 1 base of the junction left unmatched. DNA of the CDR3: TGTGCCAGCAGCTTAGACGGGAGGGCCTACGAGCAGTACTTC. Amino acids: CASSLDGRAYEQYF.

The chain employs TRBV2 and TRBJ1-4; D remains ambiguous. The CDR3 contains 12 residues. Trimming left V 6 bases short and J 12 bases short, with 14 bases between. The germline CDR1 and CDR2 sequences are SNHLY and FYNNEI. Written as DNA, the CDR3 is TGTGCCAGCAGCGGCACCGGGTACGAACTGTTTTTT. The encoded protein is CASSGTGYELFF.

This chain joins TRBV6-2 or TRBV6-3 and TRBJ2-1, with 7 positions matching TRBD1. The CDR3 totals 16 residues. Germline V CDR1 and CDR2: MNHEY, SVGEGT. V lost 6 bases to trimming and J lost 2 bases; unmatched junction nucleotides: 10. CDR3 in DNA: TGTGCCAGCAGAAACAGACAGGGAGAGGCCTACAATGAGCAGTTCTTC. This translates into CASRNRQGEAYNEQFF.

The CDR3 DNA reads as TGCGCCAGCAGCGGCGGGGAGGGCATCACAGATACGCAGTATTTT. Encoded protein: CASSGGEGITDTQYF. The chain joins TRBV5-1 to TRBJ2-3; 7 bases are a match to TRBD2. Germline V gives CDR1 SGHRS, CDR2 YFSETQ. There are 15 residues in the CDR3. V was pared by 4 bases and J by 2 bases, with 7 bases of the junction left unmatched.

V usage is TRBV5-1 and J usage is TRBJ2-1; D tentatively fits TRBD1 or TRBD2 (5 bases each). CDR1 and CDR2 (germline): SGHRS, YFSETQ. This CDR3 is 13 amino acids long. Trimming stripped 4 bases from V and 3 bases from J, with 8 bases between. The CDR3 sequence is CASSGDHYNEQFF. In nucleotides, the CDR3 is TGCGCCAGCAGCGGGGACCACTACAATGAGCAGTTCTTC.

This clonotype was counted a single time. The chain has TRBV7-2 and TRBJ2-1; no firm D call. Germline V CDR1 and CDR2: SGHTA, FQGNSA. The CDR3 sequence is 14 residues long. With 1 base removed from V and 6 bases from J, the gap between germline ends came to 10 bases. The DNA of the CDR3 is TGTGCCAGCAGCTTAGAGCTCTCTAGCAATGAGCAGTTCTTC. Protein sequence: CASSLELSSNEQFF.

The V call is TRBV7-2, the J call TRBJ2-5; D call uncertain. The V and J ends lost 5 bases and 5 bases respectively, with 12 bases between them. Germline CDR1 reads SGHTA; CDR2 reads FQGNSA. The CDR3 has 13 residues. CDR3: CASSEVPPETQYF. CDR3 bases: TGTGCCAGCAGCGAGGTACCGCCCGAGACCCAGTACTTC.

V usage is TRBV18 and J usage is TRBJ2-5; TRBD1 aligns across 10 bases. The J segment lost 5 bases and the V segment lost 3 bases, leaving 3 bases of the junction unmatched. The CDR3 has 14 amino acids. Per the germline V gene, CDR1 is KGHSH and CDR2 is LQKENI. The CDR3 DNA is TGTGCCAGCTCACCCGGGACAGGGGTCGAGACCCAGTACTTC. Its translation is CASSPGTGVETQYF.

This clonotype was detected once. V usage is TRBV5-1 and J usage is TRBJ2-1; D is uncertain. V lost 1 base to trimming and J lost 15 bases, with 11 bases between them. Germline values: CDR1 SGHRS, CDR2 YFSETQ. CDR3 size: 11 residues. CDR3 sequence reads: CASSLPGPWFF. CDR3 coding DNA: TGCGCCAGCAGCTTGCCGGGTCCCTGGTTCTTC. The variable domain in full, completed from reference TRBV5-1 and TRBJ2-1, reads KAGVTQTPRYLIKTRGQQVTLSCSPISGHRSVSWYQQTPGQGLQFLFEYFSETQRNKGNFPGRFSGRQFSNSRSEMNVSTLELGDSALYLCASSLPGPWFFGPGTRLTVL.

The chain links TRBV28 to TRBJ2-1; D is possibly TRBD1 (5 bases). The CDR3 runs to 15 residues. CDR1 and CDR2 from the germline V gene are MDHEN and SYDVKM. V lost 2 bases and J 2 bases, leaving 10 bases between the germline ends. The CDR3 is CASSLMQGPYNEQFF. The CDR3 DNA reads as TGTGCCAGCAGTTTAATGCAGGGCCCCTACAATGAGCAGTTCTTC.

This clonotype was found once. V and J are TRBV27 and TRBJ1-4; no definite D call. This CDR3 has 15 residues. The germline V gene has CDR1 MNHEY and CDR2 SMNVEV (reference sequence). V dropped 5 bases and J dropped 4 bases, with 14 bases sitting between them. CDR3 region: CASSRRSNGNEKLFF. The DNA for the CDR3 is TGTGCCAGCAGTCGTAGGTCAAACGGTAATGAAAAACTGTTTTTT.

This rearrangement joins TRBV6-1 to TRBJ1-2; TRBD1 agrees at 10 bases. Germline assignment: CDR1 MNHNS and CDR2 SASEGT. The CDR3 is 18 amino acids. The J segment lost 4 bases and the V segment lost 10 bases, leaving 21 bases of the junction unmatched. CDR3 DNA sequence: TGTGCCATCGGATACCAACCGGGACAGGGGCGTTCTGCCTATGGCTACACCTTC. Its translation is CAIGYQPGQGRSAYGYTF.

This clonotype turned up a few times. The chain recombines TRBV11-2 with TRBJ2-3; D remains unclear. Per germline, CDR1 SGHAT and CDR2 FQNNGV. V lost 2 bases to trimming and J lost 0 bases, with 12 bases between them. The CDR3 consists of 16 residues. CDR3: CASSLPSGASTDTQYF. CDR3 bases: TGTGCCAGCAGCTTACCGTCAGGCGCCAGCACAGATACGCAGTATTTT. Combining the CDR3 with reference TRBV11-2 and TRBJ2-3 gives the whole variable domain EAGVAQSPRYKIIEKRQSVAFWCNPISGHATLYWYQQILGQGPKLLIQFQNNGVVDDSQLPKDRFSAERLKGVDSTLKIQPAKLEDSAVYLCASSLPSGASTDTQYFGPGTRLTVL.

This chain joins TRBV9 and TRBJ2-1, with no clear D. V lost 0 bases and J lost 3, with 7 bases in between. The CDR3 runs 14 residues. CDR1 SGDLS and CDR2 YYNGEE come from the germline V gene. The CDR3 spells CASSVEGGYNEQFF. CDR3 in DNA: TGTGCCAGCAGCGTAGAGGGCGGCTACAATGAGCAGTTCTTC.

The chain recombines TRBV29-1 with TRBJ2-2; 7 bases line up with TRBD2. This CDR3 is built from 15 residues. Germline CDR1 SQVTM, CDR2 ANQGSEA. The V gene end was trimmed by 5 bases and the J gene end by 2 bases; junction bases not matched to a gene: 8. The CDR3 DNA reads as TGCAGCGTTAAGATTGCTAGCGGTAACACCGGGGAGCTGTTTTTT. Protein sequence: CSVKIASGNTGELFF.

The CDR3 coding sequence is TGTGCCAGCAGTTTACTCTACAGCAAGGCGACTAGCGGGAGGGCCTACAATGAGCAGTTCTTC. Protein product: CASSLLYSKATSGRAYNEQFF. V and J are TRBV28 and TRBJ2-1; TRBD2 agrees at 14 bases. Germline loops: CDR1 MDHEN, CDR2 SYDVKM. CDR3 length: 21 amino acids. The ends lost 2 bases at V and 2 bases at J; junction bases unmatched: 14.

This sequence joins TRBV28 and TRBJ2-7; TRBD1 agrees at 9 bases. This CDR3 is built from 15 residues. Per the germline V gene, CDR1 is MDHEN and CDR2 is SYDVKM. Trimming cost V 8 bases and J 2 bases; bases outside gene matches: 10. This chain's CDR3 is CASRSPGQGPYEQYF. CDR3 DNA sequence: TGTGCCAGCCGATCGCCGGGACAGGGACCCTACGAGCAGTACTTC.

This chain links TRBV20-1 with TRBJ1-2; no firm D call. The germline CDR1 and CDR2 sequences are DFQATT and SNEGSKA (reference sequence). The CDR3 loop spans 12 amino acids. Trimming shortened V by 0 bases and J by 7 bases, and 9 bases separated the two germline ends. CDR3 DNA: TGCAGTGCTAGAGATCAGGACCCTGGCTACACCTTC. This encodes CSARDQDPGYTF.

The V call is TRBV7-8, the J call TRBJ2-7; a possible D gene is TRBD1 (6 bases). Trimming shortened V by 5 bases and J by 3 bases, and 14 bases separated the two germline ends. This CDR3 has 14 amino acids. CDR1 SGHVS and CDR2 FQNEAQ come from the germline V gene. Here the CDR3 reads CASSNTGKGYEQYF. CDR3 DNA: TGTGCCAGCAGCAACACAGGGAAGGGCTACGAGCAGTACTTC.

The V call is TRBV24-1, the J call TRBJ2-3; unclear D gene. This CDR3 contains 13 residues. V lost 6 bases, J lost 1 base, and 7 bases lay in between. Germline-derived CDR1 and CDR2 are KGHDR and SFDVKD. The CDR3 protein is CATSWARTDTQYF. CDR3 sequence (DNA): TGTGCCACCAGTTGGGCCCGCACAGATACGCAGTATTTT.

The chain combines TRBV6-8 with TRBJ2-7; 9 bases are a match to TRBD1. CDR3 length equals 18 residues. The ends lost 2 bases at V and 2 bases at J; junction bases unmatched: 13. Germline V lookup: CDR1 MNHGY, CDR2 SAAAGT. The chain's CDR3 is CASSYTRASRQGAYEQYF. CDR3 bases: TGTGCCAGCAGTTACACCCGTGCGTCCCGACAGGGGGCCTACGAGCAGTACTTC.

This clonotype was seen only once. The chain carries TRBV27 and TRBJ2-1, with 12 bases aligning to TRBD2. This CDR3 comprises 16 residues. V lost 2 bases, J lost 9 bases, and 8 bases stayed unmatched. Germline-derived CDR1 and CDR2 are MNHEY and SMNVEV (reference sequence). CDR3 region: CASSLPSGRAEGEQFF. CDR3 nucleotides: TGTGCCAGCAGTTTACCTAGCGGGAGGGCGGAGGGTGAGCAGTTCTTC.

This clonotype was picked up one time. The chain recombines TRBV5-4 with TRBJ2-7, with 8 nucleotides matching TRBD1. The J segment lost 0 bases and the V segment lost 2 bases, leaving 7 bases of the junction unmatched. CDR3 length: 16 residues. From germline, CDR1 is SGHNT and CDR2 YYREEE (reference sequence). CDR3 region: CASSFATGGLSYEQYF. CDR3 nucleotide sequence: TGTGCCAGCAGCTTCGCTACAGGGGGTCTCTCCTACGAGCAGTACTTC. Combining the CDR3 with reference TRBV5-4 and TRBJ2-7 gives the whole variable domain ETGVTQSPTHLIKTRGQQVTLRCSSQSGHNTVSWYQQALGQGPQFIFQYYREEENGRGNFPPRFSGLQFPNYSSELNVNALELDDSALYLCASSFATGGLSYEQYFGPGTRLTVT.

The chain uses TRBV20-1 and TRBJ2-5; tentatively, D is TRBD1 (6 bases). Germline loops: CDR1 DFQATT, CDR2 SNEGSKA (reference sequence). Trimming shortened V by 6 bases and J by 3 bases, and 17 bases separated the two germline ends. The CDR3 contains 14 residues. The CDR3 region has the DNA TGCAGTGCCTCCCGGACAGCCAAGGAAGAGACCCAGTACTTC. Translating gives CSASRTAKEETQYF.

The rearrangement joins TRBV20-1 to TRBJ2-7; maybe TRBD2 (6 bases). This CDR3 contains 14 residues. V was trimmed by 1 base and J by 4 bases, leaving 14 bases between them. Germline CDR1 is DFQATT and CDR2 is SNEGSKA (reference sequence). DNA for the CDR3: TGCAGTGCTAGAGCGGGACTCAAGACTTACGAGCAGTACTTC. It encodes CSARAGLKTYEQYF.

In nucleotides, the CDR3 is TGTGCCAGCAGTTACTCGGAGGGGGTTCCCCTCCACTTT. This gives the protein CASSYSEGVPLHF. This chain uses TRBV6-5 with TRBJ1-6; D may be TRBD1 (6 bases). This CDR3 spans 13 amino acids. CDR1 MNHEY and CDR2 SVGAGI come from the germline V gene. Trimming removed 0 bases at V and 13 bases at J, with 10 bases between.

The rearrangement uses TRBV5-1 and TRBJ2-1; D remains ambiguous. The V end was cut by 4 bases, the J end by 8 bases, with 19 bases between. The germline V gene encodes CDR1 SGHRS and CDR2 YFSETQ. This CDR3 is built from 15 residues. CDR3 sequence reads: CASSVLTGPQDEQFF. In nucleotides, the CDR3 is TGCGCCAGCAGCGTATTAACCGGGCCACAAGATGAGCAGTTCTTC.

This clonotype was counted between two and nine times. The rearrangement joins TRBV28 to TRBJ1-5; D call uncertain. This CDR3 has 12 amino acids. Germline V gives CDR1 MDHEN, CDR2 SYDVKM. The ends were cut back, 3 bases at V and 10 bases at J, with 10 bases in the middle. In DNA form, the CDR3 reads TGTGCCAGCAGTTTCCCCCCGGCTCCCCAGCATTTT. This gives the protein CASSFPPAPQHF. The variable domain in full, with the rest retrieved from reference TRBV28 and TRBJ1-5, is DVKVTQSSRYLVKRTGEKVFLECVQDMDHENMFWYRQDPGLGLRLIYFSYDVKMKEKGDIPEGYSVSREKKERFSLILESASTNQTSMYLCASSFPPAPQHFGDGTRLSIL.